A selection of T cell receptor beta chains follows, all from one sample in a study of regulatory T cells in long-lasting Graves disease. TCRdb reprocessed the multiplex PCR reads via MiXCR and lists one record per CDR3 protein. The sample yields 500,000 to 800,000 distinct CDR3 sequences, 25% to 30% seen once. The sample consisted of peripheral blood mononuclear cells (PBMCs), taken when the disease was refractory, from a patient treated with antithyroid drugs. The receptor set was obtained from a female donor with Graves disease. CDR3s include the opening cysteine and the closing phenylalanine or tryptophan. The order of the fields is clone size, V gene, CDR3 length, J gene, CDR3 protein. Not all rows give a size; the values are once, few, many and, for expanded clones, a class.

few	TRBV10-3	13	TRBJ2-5	CASHRDLQETQYF
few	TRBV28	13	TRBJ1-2	CASSQPGQGVYTF
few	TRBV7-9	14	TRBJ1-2	CASSPENRNYGYTF
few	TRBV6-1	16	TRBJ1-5	CASSAIQGKGNQPQHF
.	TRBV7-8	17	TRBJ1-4	CASSVGGTGDRYEKLFF
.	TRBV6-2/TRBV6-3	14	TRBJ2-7	CASSYGARAYEQYF
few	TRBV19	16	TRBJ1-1	CASKIALTLGPTEAFF
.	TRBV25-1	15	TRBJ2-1	CASSVAGGDYNEQFF
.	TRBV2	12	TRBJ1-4	CATLMKGEKLFF
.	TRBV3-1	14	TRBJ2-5	CASSQEGGAGTQYF
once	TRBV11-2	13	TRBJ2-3	CASSLALGDTQYF